Following are 8 T cell receptor beta chains from one sample sequenced in a study of Graves' ophthalmopathy and Graves' hyperthyroidism. Investigators amplified TCR beta CDR3 regions from RNA transcripts. First-round RT-PCR employed HTBI primers, with a second-round multiplex PCR after it. TCRdb re-analysed the multiplex PCR reads in MiXCR, keeping a single row per CDR3 protein. The sample includes about 660,000 distinct CDR3 sequences, 35% to 45% of them seen just once. Sequencing was performed on peripheral blood. The origin of the receptors is an adult man with Graves' ophthalmopathy.

Only a few counts were recorded for this clonotype. The rearrangement links TRBV20-1 to TRBJ2-7; a possible D gene is TRBD2 (6 bases). Germline CDR1 and CDR2: DFQATT and SNEGSKA (reference sequence). V dropped 3 bases and J dropped 8 bases, with 17 bases sitting between them. The CDR3 totals 13 residues. CDR3 nucleotide sequence: TGCAGTGCTAGTATGAAAACCGGGGGAAAGCAGTACTTC. It encodes CSASMKTGGKQYF.

This clonotype was counted many times. The chain uses TRBV5-1 and TRBJ1-6; D might be TRBD1 (6 bases). V gave up 3 bases and J gave up 5 bases, with 12 bases separating them. CDR3 length equals 15 residues. Germline loops: CDR1 SGHRS, CDR2 YFSETQ. For the CDR3, the DNA is TGCGCCAGCAGCTGGGGTTGGACAGATAATTCACCCCTCCACTTT. Translated, it gives CASSWGWTDNSPLHF. Full variable domain (outside the CDR3, taken from reference TRBV5-1 and TRBJ1-6): KAGVTQTPRYLIKTRGQQVTLSCSPISGHRSVSWYQQTPGQGLQFLFEYFSETQRNKGNFPGRFSGRQFSNSRSEMNVSTLELGDSALYLCASSWGWTDNSPLHFGNGTRLTVT.

This chain connects TRBV25-1 to TRBJ2-5, with 11 bases aligning to TRBD2. V shed 8 bases, J shed 0 bases, and the junction held 5 bases outside the gene matches. Germline V lookup: CDR1 MGHDK, CDR2 SYGVNS. This CDR3 comprises 15 residues. CDR3 residues: CASYWGLADQETQYF. The CDR3 DNA sequence: TGTGCCAGCTACTGGGGACTAGCGGACCAAGAGACCCAGTACTTC.

The table lists this clonotype with many counts. The chain joins TRBV7-9 to TRBJ2-7; possibly TRBD1 for D (5 bases). V was cut by 3 bases and J by 3 bases, with 9 bases left in between. Looked up from germline, CDR1 is SEHNR and CDR2 is FQNEAQ (reference sequence). The CDR3 covers 13 residues. CDR3 in amino acids: CASSFGDSYEQYF. CDR3 bases: TGTGCCAGCAGCTTTGGAGACAGCTACGAGCAGTACTTC.

This clonotype was seen many times. The V gene is TRBV7-9, the J gene TRBJ1-2; no definite D call. Germline V gene data show CDR1 as SEHNR and CDR2 as FQNEAQ (reference sequence). Deletions cut 3 bases from V and 1 base from J, with 18 bases between. This CDR3 region has 17 residues. CDR3 loop: CASSFGSSPYSNYGYTF. The CDR3 DNA sequence: TGTGCCAGCAGCTTTGGGTCCAGTCCCTATAGTAACTATGGCTACACCTTC.

The rearrangement links TRBV27 to TRBJ1-5; D remains ambiguous. Germline-derived CDR1 and CDR2 are MNHEY and SMNVEV (reference sequence). The ends were cut back, 9 bases at V and 5 bases at J, with 8 bases in the middle. CDR3 size: 11 residues. The CDR3 here is CASGRYQPQHF. CDR3 DNA sequence: TGTGCCAGTGGGAGGTATCAGCCCCAGCATTTT.

In regard to this clonotype: The conserved phenylalanine or tryptophan normally closing the CDR3 is absent here, so this likely arose from a read error. CDR3: CASSQARFTVANEQYC. CDR3 bases: TGTGCCAGCAGCCAAGCCCGTTTTACGGTCGCGAACGAGCAGTACTGC. This chain uses TRBV6-6 with TRBJ2-7; D not resolved. This CDR3 is 16 amino acids long. Germline V gives CDR1 MNHNY, CDR2 SVGAGI (reference sequence). Trimming shortened V by 6 bases and J by 5 bases, and 23 bases separated the two germline ends.

This clonotype was observed many times. A junction boundary mismatches the germline segment, possibly from a read error. This rearrangement joins TRBV27 to TRBJ1-1; D unclear. This CDR3 spans 8 amino acids. Germline loops: CDR1 MNHEY, CDR2 SMNVEV (reference sequence). CDR3 sequence (DNA): TGTGCCAGCAGCCAACCCGACTTT. Translation: CASSQPDF.